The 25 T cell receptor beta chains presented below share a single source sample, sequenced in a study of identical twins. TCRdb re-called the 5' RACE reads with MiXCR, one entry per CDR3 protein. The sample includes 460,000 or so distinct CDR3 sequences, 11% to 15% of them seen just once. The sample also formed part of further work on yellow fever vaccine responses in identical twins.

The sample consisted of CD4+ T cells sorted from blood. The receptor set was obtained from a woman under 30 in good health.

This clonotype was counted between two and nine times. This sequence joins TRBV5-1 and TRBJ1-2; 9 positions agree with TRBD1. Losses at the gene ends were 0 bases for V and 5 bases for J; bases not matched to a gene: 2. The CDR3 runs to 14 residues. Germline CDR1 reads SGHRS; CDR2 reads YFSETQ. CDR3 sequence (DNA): TGCGCCAGCAGCTTGGCCGGGACAGGGTATGGCTACACCTTC. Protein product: CASSLAGTGYGYTF.

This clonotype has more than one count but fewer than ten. The CDR3 region is CASSQDWQMSGELFF. DNA for the CDR3: TGCGCCAGCAGCCAAGATTGGCAGATGTCCGGGGAGCTGTTTTTT. This chain uses TRBV4-3 with TRBJ2-2; D ambiguous. In germline, CDR1 is LGHNA, CDR2 YSLEER. Trimming stripped 0 bases from V and 6 bases from J, with 11 bases between. This CDR3 is 15 amino acids long.

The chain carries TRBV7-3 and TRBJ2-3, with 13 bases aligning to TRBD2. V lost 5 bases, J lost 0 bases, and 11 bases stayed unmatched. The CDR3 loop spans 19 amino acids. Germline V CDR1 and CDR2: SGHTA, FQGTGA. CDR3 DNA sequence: TGTGCCAGCAGCCAACCGGGACTAGCGGGAACTCCTAGCACAGATACGCAGTATTTT. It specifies CASSQPGLAGTPSTDTQYF.

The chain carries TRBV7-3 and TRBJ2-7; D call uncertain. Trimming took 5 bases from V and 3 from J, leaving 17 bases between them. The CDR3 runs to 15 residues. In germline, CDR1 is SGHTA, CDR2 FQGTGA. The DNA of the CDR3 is TGTGCCAGCAGCGTTTCCCCGGGCTTGGGCTACGAGCAGTACTTC. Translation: CASSVSPGLGYEQYF.

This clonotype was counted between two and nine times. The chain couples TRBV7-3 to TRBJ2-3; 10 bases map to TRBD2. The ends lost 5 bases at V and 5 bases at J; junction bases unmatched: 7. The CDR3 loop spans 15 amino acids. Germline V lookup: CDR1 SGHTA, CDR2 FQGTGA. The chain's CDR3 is CASSHSGGAGDTQYF. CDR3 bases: TGTGCCAGCAGCCACAGCGGGGGGGCCGGAGATACGCAGTATTTT.

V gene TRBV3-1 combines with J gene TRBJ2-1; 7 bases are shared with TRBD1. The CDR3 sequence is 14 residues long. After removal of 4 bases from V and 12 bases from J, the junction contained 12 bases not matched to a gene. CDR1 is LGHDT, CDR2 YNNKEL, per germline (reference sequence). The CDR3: CASSPTWDSTTQFF. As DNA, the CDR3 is TGTGCCAGCAGCCCAACCTGGGACAGTACTACGCAGTTCTTC.

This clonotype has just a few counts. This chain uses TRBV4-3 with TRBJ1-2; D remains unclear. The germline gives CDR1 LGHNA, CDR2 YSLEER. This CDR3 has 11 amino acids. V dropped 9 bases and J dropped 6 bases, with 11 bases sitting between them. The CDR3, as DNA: TGCGCCAGTTCGGGGAGTCATGGCTACACCTTC. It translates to CASSGSHGYTF.

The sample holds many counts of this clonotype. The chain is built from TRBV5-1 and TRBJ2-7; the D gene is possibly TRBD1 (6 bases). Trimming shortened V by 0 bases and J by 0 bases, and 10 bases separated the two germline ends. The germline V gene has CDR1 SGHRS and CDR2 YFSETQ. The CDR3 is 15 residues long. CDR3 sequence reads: CASSLGDRYSYEQYF. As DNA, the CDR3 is TGCGCCAGCAGCTTGGGTGACAGGTACTCCTACGAGCAGTACTTC.

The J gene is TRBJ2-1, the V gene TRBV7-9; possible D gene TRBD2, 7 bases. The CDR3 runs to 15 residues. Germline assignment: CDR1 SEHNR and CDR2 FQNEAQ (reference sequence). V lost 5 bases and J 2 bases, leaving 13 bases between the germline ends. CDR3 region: CASSPGGRAYNEQFF. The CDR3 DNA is TGTGCCAGCAGCCCCGGGGGGCGGGCCTACAATGAGCAGTTCTTC. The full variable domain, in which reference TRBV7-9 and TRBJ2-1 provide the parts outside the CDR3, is DTGVSQNPRHKITKRGQNVTFRCDPISEHNRLYWYRQTLGQGPEFLTYFQNEAQLEKSRLLSDRFSAERPKGSFSTLEIQRTEQGDSAMYLCASSPGGRAYNEQFFGPGTRLTVL.

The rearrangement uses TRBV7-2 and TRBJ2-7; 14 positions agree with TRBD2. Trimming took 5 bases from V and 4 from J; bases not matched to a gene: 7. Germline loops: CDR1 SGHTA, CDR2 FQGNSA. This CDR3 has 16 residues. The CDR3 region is CASSPGTSGGGYEQYF. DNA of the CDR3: TGTGCCAGCAGCCCCGGGACTAGCGGGGGAGGTTACGAGCAGTACTTC.

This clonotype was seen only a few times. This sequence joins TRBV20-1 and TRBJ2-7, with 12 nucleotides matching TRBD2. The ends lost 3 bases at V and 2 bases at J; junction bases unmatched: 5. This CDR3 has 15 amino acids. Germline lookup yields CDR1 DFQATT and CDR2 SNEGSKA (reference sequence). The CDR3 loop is CSASPGLAGPYEQYF. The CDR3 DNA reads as TGCAGTGCTAGTCCAGGACTAGCGGGACCCTACGAGCAGTACTTC.

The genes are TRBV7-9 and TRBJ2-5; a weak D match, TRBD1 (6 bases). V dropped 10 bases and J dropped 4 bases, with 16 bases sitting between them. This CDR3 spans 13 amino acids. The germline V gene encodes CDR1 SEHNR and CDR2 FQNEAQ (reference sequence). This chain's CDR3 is CAIMDVGGETQYF. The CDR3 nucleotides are TGTGCCATCATGGATGTAGGGGGAGAGACCCAGTACTTC.

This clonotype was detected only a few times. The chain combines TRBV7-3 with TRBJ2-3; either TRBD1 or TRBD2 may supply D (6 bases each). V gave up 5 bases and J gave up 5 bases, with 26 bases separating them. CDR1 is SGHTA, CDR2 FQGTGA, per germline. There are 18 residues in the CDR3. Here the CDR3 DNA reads TGTGCCAGCAGCCCTCAGCCGAGTAGGAGGGGGTCTAAAGATACGCAGTATTTT. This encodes CASSPQPSRRGSKDTQYF. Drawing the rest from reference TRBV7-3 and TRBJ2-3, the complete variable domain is GAGVSQTPSNKVTEKGKYVELRCDPISGHTALYWYRQSLGQGPEFLIYFQGTGAADDSGLPNDRFFAVRPEGSVSTLKIQRTERGDSAVYLCASSPQPSRRGSKDTQYFGPGTRLTVL.

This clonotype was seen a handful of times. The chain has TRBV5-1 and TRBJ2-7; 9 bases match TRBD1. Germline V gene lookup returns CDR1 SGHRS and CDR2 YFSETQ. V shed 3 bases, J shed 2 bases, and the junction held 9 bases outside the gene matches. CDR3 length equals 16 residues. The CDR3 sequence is CASSSGLQGAPYEQYF. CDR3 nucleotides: TGCGCCAGCAGCTCGGGGTTACAGGGGGCCCCCTACGAGCAGTACTTC.

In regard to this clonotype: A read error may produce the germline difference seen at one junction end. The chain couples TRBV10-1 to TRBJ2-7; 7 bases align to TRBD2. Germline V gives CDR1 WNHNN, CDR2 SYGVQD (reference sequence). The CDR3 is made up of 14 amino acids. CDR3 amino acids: CASSESGLPRVGHF. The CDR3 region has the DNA TGCGCCAGCAGTGAGTCGGGACTACCTAGAGTCGGCCACTTC.

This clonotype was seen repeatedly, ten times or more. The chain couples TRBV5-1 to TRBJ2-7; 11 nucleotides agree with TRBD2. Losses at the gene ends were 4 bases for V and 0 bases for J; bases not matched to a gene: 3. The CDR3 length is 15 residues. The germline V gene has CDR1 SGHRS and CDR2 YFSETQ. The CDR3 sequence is CASSGGLAASYEQYF. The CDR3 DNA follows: TGCGCCAGCAGCGGGGGACTAGCGGCCTCCTACGAGCAGTACTTC.

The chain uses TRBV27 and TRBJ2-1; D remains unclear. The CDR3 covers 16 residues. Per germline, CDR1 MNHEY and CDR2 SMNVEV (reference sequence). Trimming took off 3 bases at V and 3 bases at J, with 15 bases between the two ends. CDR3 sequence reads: CASSFGGSFRYNEQFF. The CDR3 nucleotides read TGTGCCAGCAGTTTTGGCGGCTCCTTCCGCTACAATGAGCAGTTCTTC.

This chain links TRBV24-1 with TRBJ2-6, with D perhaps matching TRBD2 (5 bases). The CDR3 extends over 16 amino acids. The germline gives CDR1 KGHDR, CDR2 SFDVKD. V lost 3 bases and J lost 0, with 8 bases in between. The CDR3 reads CATSDRRSSGANVLTF. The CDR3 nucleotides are TGTGCCACCAGTGATAGGAGGAGCTCTGGGGCCAACGTCCTGACTTTC.

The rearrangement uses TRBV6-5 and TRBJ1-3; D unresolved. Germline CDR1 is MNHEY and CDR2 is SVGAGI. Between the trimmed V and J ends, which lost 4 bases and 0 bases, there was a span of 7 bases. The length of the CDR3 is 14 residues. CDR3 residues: CASSSTDSGNTIYF. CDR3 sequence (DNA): TGTGCCAGCAGTTCTACTGACTCTGGAAACACCATATATTTT.

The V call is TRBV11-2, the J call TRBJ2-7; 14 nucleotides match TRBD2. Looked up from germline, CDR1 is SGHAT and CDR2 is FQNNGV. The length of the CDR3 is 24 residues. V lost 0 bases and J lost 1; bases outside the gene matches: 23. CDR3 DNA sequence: TGTGCCAGCAGCTTAGATTCCCAAGCCAAGGACAGTTACCGACTAGCGGGGGGGTCCTACGAGCAGTACTTC. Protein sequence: CASSLDSQAKDSYRLAGGSYEQYF.

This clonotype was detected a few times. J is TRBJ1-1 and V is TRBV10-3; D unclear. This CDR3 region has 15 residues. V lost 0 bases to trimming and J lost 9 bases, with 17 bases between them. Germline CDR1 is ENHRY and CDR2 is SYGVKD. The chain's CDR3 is CAISESRTEISKAFF. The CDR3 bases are TGTGCCATCAGTGAGTCGAGGACCGAGATTAGTAAAGCTTTCTTT.

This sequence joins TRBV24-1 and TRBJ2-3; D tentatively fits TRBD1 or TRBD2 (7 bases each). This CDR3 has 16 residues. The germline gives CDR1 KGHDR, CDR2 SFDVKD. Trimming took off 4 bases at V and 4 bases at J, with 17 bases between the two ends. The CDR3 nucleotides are TGTGCCACCAGTGACCGACAGGGAGGGAGCGCAGATACGCAGTATTTT. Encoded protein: CATSDRQGGSADTQYF.

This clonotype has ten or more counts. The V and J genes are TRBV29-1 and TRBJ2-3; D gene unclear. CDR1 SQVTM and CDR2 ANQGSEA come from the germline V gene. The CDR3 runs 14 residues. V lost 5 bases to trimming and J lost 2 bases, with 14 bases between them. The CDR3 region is CSVSSPLNTDTQYF. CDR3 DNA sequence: TGCAGCGTTAGCTCTCCCCTAAACACAGATACGCAGTATTTT.

This CDR3 reads CASSQSKDGAYEQYF. For the CDR3, the DNA is TGTGCCAGCAGCCAGTCGAAGGACGGGGCCTACGAGCAGTACTTC. This chain links TRBV14 with TRBJ2-7; D is perhaps TRBD2 (5 bases). V dropped 3 bases and J dropped 2 bases, with 14 bases sitting between them. The germline gives CDR1 SGHDN, CDR2 FVKESK. CDR3 length: 15 amino acids.

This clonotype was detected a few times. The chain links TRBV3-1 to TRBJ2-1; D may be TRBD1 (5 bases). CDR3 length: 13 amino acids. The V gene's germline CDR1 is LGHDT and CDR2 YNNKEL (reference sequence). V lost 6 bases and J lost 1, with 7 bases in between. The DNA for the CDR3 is TGTGCCAGCAGGAGACAGTCCTACAATGAGCAGTTCTTC. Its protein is CASRRQSYNEQFF.